This section outlines one T cell receptor (beta chain) sequence together with its context. The V segment lost 7 bases and the J segment 3 bases; nucleotides outside the gene matches: 11. Germline V gene lookup returns CDR1 SGHRS and CDR2 YFSETQ. CDR3 length: 15 amino acids. The data were taken from a study of Ad26.COV2.S vaccination and SARS-CoV-2 variants. The treatment is: some 20 received Ad26.COV2.S at low or high dose, single or two shots; a few received placebo; per-sample allocation not given. Sampling occurred on day 63 after the first vaccine or placebo injection. The assay was immunoSEQ multiplex PCR, and TCRdb's table has in-frame clones only and misses some. The sample includes 250,000 to 300,000 clones, about 90% of them seen just once.

This sequence originates from a person aged 18-65 years who received the Ad26.COV2.S COVID-19 vaccine or a placebo. V gene TRBV5-1 combines with J gene TRBJ2-7, with 9 bases identical to TRBD2. This specimen was peripheral blood, taken in a trial of Ad26.COV2.S vaccine versus placebo. The CDR3 DNA follows: TGCGCCAGCGGGCGTCTAGCGGGAAACCTCTACGAGCAGTACTTC. Protein: CASGRLAGNLYEQYF.